The sequence of this TCR beta chain was determined in a study of CXCR3-negative and CXCR3-positive naive CD8 T cells. CDR1 is SGHRS and CDR2 is YFSETQ in the germline V gene. The CDR3 is 15 amino acids. Study-wide results and limits: Compared with CXCR3-negative naive cells, CXCR3-positive naive cells showed more hydrophobic TRB CDR3s.

Comments on this clonotype: Its antigen is as yet unknown.

The libraries of TRB cDNA were constructed through 5' RACE using UMI labels. Following a re-call of the 5' RACE reads, TCRdb has one entry per CDR3 protein and lacks DNA. This sample's clone table lists about 90,000 distinct CDR3 sequences. Sequenced material: naive CXCR3+ CD8+ T cells from blood. Subset denoted: CD45RO-CCR7+CD27+CD95- naive CD8+ T cells expressing CXCR3 (TNR3+). The chain is built from TRBV5-1 and TRBJ2-7. The TCR comes from a human donor in good health. Some clones in this sample may be carry-over from other donors' samples. This CDR3 is CASSSIGRRSWEQYF.